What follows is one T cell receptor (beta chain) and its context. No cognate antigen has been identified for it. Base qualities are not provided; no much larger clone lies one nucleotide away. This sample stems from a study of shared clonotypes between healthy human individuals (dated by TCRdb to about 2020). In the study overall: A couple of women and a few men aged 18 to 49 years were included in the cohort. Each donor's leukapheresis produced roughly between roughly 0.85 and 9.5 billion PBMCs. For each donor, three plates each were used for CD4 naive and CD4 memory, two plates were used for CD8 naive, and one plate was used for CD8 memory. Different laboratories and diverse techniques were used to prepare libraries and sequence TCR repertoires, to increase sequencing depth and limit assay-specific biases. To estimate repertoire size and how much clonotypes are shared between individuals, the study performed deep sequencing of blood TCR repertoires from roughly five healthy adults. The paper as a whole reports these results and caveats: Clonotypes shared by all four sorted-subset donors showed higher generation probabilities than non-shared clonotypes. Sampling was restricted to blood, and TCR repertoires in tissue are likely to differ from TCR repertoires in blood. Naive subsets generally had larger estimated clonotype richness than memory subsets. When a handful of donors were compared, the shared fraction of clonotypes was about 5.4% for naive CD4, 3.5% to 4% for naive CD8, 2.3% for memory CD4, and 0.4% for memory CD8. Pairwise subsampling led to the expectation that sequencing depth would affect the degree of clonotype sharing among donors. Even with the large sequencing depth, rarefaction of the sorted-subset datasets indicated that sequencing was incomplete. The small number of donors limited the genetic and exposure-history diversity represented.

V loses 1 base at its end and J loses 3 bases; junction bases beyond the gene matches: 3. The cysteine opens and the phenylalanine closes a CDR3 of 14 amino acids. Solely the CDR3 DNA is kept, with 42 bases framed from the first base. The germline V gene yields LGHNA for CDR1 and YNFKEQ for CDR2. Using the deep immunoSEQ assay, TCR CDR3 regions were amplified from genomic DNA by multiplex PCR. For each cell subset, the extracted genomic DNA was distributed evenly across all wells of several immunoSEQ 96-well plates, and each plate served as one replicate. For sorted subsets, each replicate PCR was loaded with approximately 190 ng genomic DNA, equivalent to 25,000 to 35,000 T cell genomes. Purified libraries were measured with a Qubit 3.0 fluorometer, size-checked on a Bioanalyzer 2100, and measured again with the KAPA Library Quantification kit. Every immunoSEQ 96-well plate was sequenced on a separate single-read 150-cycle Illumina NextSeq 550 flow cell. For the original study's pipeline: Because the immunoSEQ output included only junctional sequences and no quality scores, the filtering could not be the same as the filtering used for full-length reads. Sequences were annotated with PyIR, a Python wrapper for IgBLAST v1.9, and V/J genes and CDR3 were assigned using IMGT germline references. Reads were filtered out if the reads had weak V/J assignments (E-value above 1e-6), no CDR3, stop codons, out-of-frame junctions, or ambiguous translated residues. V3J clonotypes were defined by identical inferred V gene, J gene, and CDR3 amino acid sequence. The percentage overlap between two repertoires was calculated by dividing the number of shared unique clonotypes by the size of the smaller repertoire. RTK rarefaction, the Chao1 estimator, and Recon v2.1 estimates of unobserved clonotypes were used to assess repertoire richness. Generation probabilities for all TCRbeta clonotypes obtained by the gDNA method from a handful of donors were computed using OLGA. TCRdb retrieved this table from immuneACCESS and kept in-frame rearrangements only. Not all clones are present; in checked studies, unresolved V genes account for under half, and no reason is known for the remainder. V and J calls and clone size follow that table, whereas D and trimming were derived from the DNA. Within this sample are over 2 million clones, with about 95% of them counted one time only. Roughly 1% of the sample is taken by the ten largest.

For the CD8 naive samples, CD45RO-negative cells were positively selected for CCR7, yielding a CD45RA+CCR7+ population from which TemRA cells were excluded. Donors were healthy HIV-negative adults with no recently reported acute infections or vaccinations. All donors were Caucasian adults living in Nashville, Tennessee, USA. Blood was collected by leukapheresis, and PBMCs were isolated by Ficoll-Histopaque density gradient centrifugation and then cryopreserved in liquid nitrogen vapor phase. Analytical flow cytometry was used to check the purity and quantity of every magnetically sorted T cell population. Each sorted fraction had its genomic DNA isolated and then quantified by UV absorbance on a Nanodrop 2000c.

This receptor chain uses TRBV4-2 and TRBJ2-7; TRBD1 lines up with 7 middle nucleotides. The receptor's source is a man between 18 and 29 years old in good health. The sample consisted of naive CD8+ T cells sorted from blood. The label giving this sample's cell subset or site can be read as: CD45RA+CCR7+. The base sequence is TGTGCCAGCAGCCAAGTCGCAGGGGGCTACGAGCAGTACTTC. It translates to CASSQVAGGYEQYF.